This TCR beta chain was obtained from a study of radiotherapy plus CTLA-4 blockade in lung cancer. Regarding the study as a whole: Tumor-origin TCR clones grew in blood after radiotherapy plus ipilimumab. How blood T cell clones changed early, along with interferon-beta, reportedly forecast response best.

Note on this clone: Its target is unknown.

The CDR3 consists of 14 residues. The trim removed 5 bases at V and 2 bases at J, leaving 5 bases unmatched. Germline V CDR1 and CDR2: SEHNR, FQNEAQ (reference sequence). Generated by immunoSEQ multiplex PCR, the TCRdb table keeps only in-frame clones and is missing some. The repertoire holds approximately 80,000 clones, with over 65% as singletons. It was focal radiation plus CTLA-4 blockade with ipilimumab that patients with chemo-refractory metastatic non-small-cell lung cancer received. The rearrangement links TRBV7-9 to TRBJ2-7, with 8 bases aligning to TRBD1. The source is a human donor with non-small cell lung cancer whose response to radiotherapy plus ipilimumab could not be evaluated. This sample comprised peripheral blood, obtained from a patient treated with radiotherapy plus ipilimumab. Written as DNA, the CDR3 is TGTGCCAGCAGCCCGGACAGGGTGACCTACGAGCAGTACTTC. This translates into CASSPDRVTYEQYF.